The 27 T cell receptor beta chains listed next were all sequenced from one sample in a study of CD4+ T cells in melanoma. The data were produced by immunoSEQ multiplex PCR, yet TCRdb's version contains in-frame clones alone and is incomplete. Seen here are 18,000 or so clones, 81% observed once, and the top ten hold approximately 5.1%. The sequencing input was cells from a culture (not recorded whether cultured in vitro). The receptors stem from a human donor with melanoma.

The chain uses TRBV5-8 and TRBJ2-7; D gene unclear. This CDR3 has 14 residues. The V gene's germline CDR1 is SGHTS and CDR2 YDEGEE. V was pared by 6 bases and J by 3 bases, with 16 bases between. The CDR3 DNA sequence: TGTGCCAGCATGGAAAGTTGGCGGAACTACGAGCAGTACTTC. As protein: CASMESWRNYEQYF.

The gene calls are TRBV28 and TRBJ1-5, with D tentatively TRBD1 (6 bases). V was pared by 3 bases and J by 9 bases, with 15 bases between. The germline V gene encodes CDR1 MDHEN and CDR2 SYDVKM. This CDR3 has 14 residues. CDR3 sequence reads: CASSFVQRGGPQHF. CDR3 DNA: TGTGCCAGCAGTTTCGTTCAGAGAGGGGGGCCCCAGCATTTT.

The gene calls are TRBV27 and TRBJ1-6; no clear D. Germline-derived CDR1 and CDR2 are MNHEY and SMNVEV (reference sequence). This CDR3 is built from 15 residues. With 5 bases removed from V and 7 bases from J, the gap between germline ends came to 15 bases. The CDR3 protein is CASSPLGVINSPLHF. The CDR3 coding sequence is TGTGCCAGCAGTCCCCTTGGCGTGATAAATTCACCCCTCCACTTT.

The rearrangement links TRBV19 to TRBJ1-1; D call uncertain. V was trimmed by 8 bases and J by 5 bases, leaving 12 bases between them. The CDR3 covers 12 residues. Germline lookup yields CDR1 LNHDA and CDR2 SQIVND (reference sequence). The CDR3 nucleotides are TGTGCCAGTCGGCGAAGTAAGACTGAAGCTTTCTTT. The encoded protein is CASRRSKTEAFF. Filled out from reference TRBV19 and TRBJ1-1, the complete variable domain reads DGGITQSPKYLFRKEGQNVTLSCEQNLNHDAMYWYRQDPGQGLRLIYYSQIVNDFQKGDIAEGYSVSREKKESFPLTVTSAQKNPTAFYLCASRRSKTEAFFGQGTRLTVV.

The rearrangement joins TRBV18 to TRBJ1-2; a possible D gene is TRBD1 (5 bases). The ends were cut back, 2 bases at V and 8 bases at J, with 12 bases in the middle. The length of the CDR3 is 13 residues. The germline V gene has CDR1 KGHSH and CDR2 LQKENI. CDR3 protein: CASSPTPDSGYTF. DNA for the CDR3: TGTGCCAGCTCACCAACTCCAGACAGCGGCTACACCTTC.

The chain joins TRBV6-5 to TRBJ1-4; possibly TRBD1 for D (6 bases). The V end was cut by 0 bases, the J end by 7 bases, with 12 bases between. Germline V gene sequence: CDR1 MNHEY, CDR2 SVGAGI. The CDR3 has 15 amino acids. As DNA, the CDR3 is TGTGCCAGCAGTTACTCACAGGGTGGCGGTGAAAAACTGTTTTTT. It is translated as CASSYSQGGGEKLFF.

The chain uses TRBV2 and TRBJ2-2, with D hard to call. The germline V gene has CDR1 SNHLY and CDR2 FYNNEI. Trimming took 6 bases from V and 7 from J, leaving 12 bases between them. This CDR3 spans 13 amino acids. In nucleotides, the CDR3 is TGTGCCAGCAGGTCGACGGTGTTCGGGGAGCTGTTTTTT. Amino acid sequence: CASRSTVFGELFF.

The chain links TRBV19 to TRBJ1-5, with D tentatively TRBD1 (5 bases). V dropped 6 bases and J dropped 3 bases, with 12 bases sitting between them. This CDR3 has 14 amino acids. In germline, CDR1 is LNHDA, CDR2 SQIVND (reference sequence). DNA of the CDR3: TGTGCCAGTAGGAAGGGGACGGCCAATCAGCCCCAGCATTTT. Translating gives CASRKGTANQPQHF.

V gene TRBV19 combines with J gene TRBJ1-3; a weak D match, TRBD1 (6 bases). This CDR3 has 14 residues. Germline V gene sequence: CDR1 LNHDA, CDR2 SQIVND (reference sequence). The germline V and J ends were trimmed by 3 bases and 4 bases, with 10 bases remaining between them. Here the CDR3 reads CASSMGAFGNTIYF. The CDR3, as DNA: TGTGCCAGTAGTATGGGGGCCTTCGGAAACACCATATATTTT.

The chain uses TRBV7-9 and TRBJ1-6; D gene ambiguous. V was shortened by 2 bases and J by 14 bases, with 16 bases between the two germline ends. The CDR3 is 14 amino acids. CDR1 and CDR2 from the germline V gene are SEHNR and FQNEAQ (reference sequence). This CDR3 is CASSLSIHGLSLHF. CDR3 nucleotides: TGTGCCAGCAGCTTATCCATACATGGGTTGTCCCTCCACTTT. Based on the CDR3 plus reference TRBV7-9 and TRBJ1-6, the full variable domain is DTGVSQNPRHKITKRGQNVTFRCDPISEHNRLYWYRQTLGQGPEFLTYFQNEAQLEKSRLLSDRFSAERPKGSFSTLEIQRTEQGDSAMYLCASSLSIHGLSLHFGNGTRLTVT.

The V call is TRBV2, the J call TRBJ1-2; no definite D call. Germline V gene lookup returns CDR1 SNHLY and CDR2 FYNNEI. The V end was cut by 2 bases, the J end by 5 bases, with 9 bases between. This CDR3 spans 13 amino acids. The CDR3 DNA is TGTGCCAGCAGTGAATCGGTTTATTATGGCTACACCTTC. It is translated as CASSESVYYGYTF.

The chain employs TRBV6-1 and TRBJ1-6; D not resolved. The V and J ends lost 2 bases and 7 bases respectively, with 15 bases between them. This CDR3 has 16 amino acids. Germline V gene data show CDR1 as MNHNS and CDR2 as SASEGT. The CDR3: CASSELAGRINSPLHF. CDR3 coding DNA: TGTGCCAGCAGTGAATTAGCAGGACGCATAAATTCACCCCTCCACTTT.

V gene TRBV5-8 combines with J gene TRBJ1-5; D is undetermined. Per the germline V gene, CDR1 is SGHTS and CDR2 is YDEGEE. CDR3 length: 14 residues. V lost 4 bases and J lost 0, with 8 bases in between. In nucleotides, the CDR3 is TGTGCCAGCAGCCGATGGAGTAGCAATCAGCCCCAGCATTTT. Its protein is CASSRWSSNQPQHF.

This sequence joins TRBV6-5 and TRBJ1-2; perhaps TRBD1 as D (5 bases). The CDR3 is 15 residues long. In germline, CDR1 is MNHEY, CDR2 SVGAGI. V lost 4 bases to trimming and J lost 4 bases, with 16 bases between them. The CDR3 DNA is TGTGCCAGCAGTTGGAGCTCCGGGACTCTCTATGGCTACACCTTC. Its translation: CASSWSSGTLYGYTF.

This chain uses TRBV10-1 with TRBJ2-5; 11 bases are a match to TRBD2. Losses at the gene ends were 3 bases for V and 1 base for J; bases not matched to a gene: 1. Germline V CDR1 and CDR2: WNHNN, SYGVQD (reference sequence). This CDR3 is 15 amino acids long. CDR3 DNA: TGCGCCAGCAGTGAACTAGCGGGGGTCCAAGAGACCCAGTACTTC. Translating it yields CASSELAGVQETQYF.

The chain uses TRBV6-1 and TRBJ1-1, with D perhaps TRBD1 (6 bases). Germline V gene lookup returns CDR1 MNHNS and CDR2 SASEGT. Deletions cut 4 bases from V and 4 bases from J, with 10 bases between. The CDR3 spans 13 residues. In nucleotides, the CDR3 is TGTGCCAGCAGTGTCAGGGGTAGCACTGAAGCTTTCTTT. Its translation is CASSVRGSTEAFF.

The gene calls are TRBV6-6 and TRBJ1-5; TRBD1 agrees at 9 bases. Germline loops: CDR1 MNHNY, CDR2 SVGAGI (reference sequence). This CDR3 spans 14 amino acids. The V segment lost 7 bases and the J segment 5 bases; nucleotides outside the gene matches: 6. The CDR3 region is CASTEDRGYQPQHF. The CDR3 DNA reads TGTGCCAGCACCGAGGACAGGGGATATCAGCCCCAGCATTTT.

This chain joins TRBV5-1 and TRBJ1-1; D may be TRBD1 (5 bases). CDR1 SGHRS and CDR2 YFSETQ come from the germline V gene. The V end was cut by 2 bases, the J end by 5 bases, with 19 bases between. The CDR3 is 16 residues long. Here the CDR3 reads CASSFGTGRVRTEAFF. DNA for the CDR3: TGCGCCAGCAGCTTCGGGACCGGGAGGGTACGGACTGAAGCTTTCTTT. Full variable domain (missing parts from reference TRBV5-1 and TRBJ1-1): KAGVTQTPRYLIKTRGQQVTLSCSPISGHRSVSWYQQTPGQGLQFLFEYFSETQRNKGNFPGRFSGRQFSNSRSEMNVSTLELGDSALYLCASSFGTGRVRTEAFFGQGTRLTVV.

The chain uses TRBV29-1 and TRBJ1-2; 7 nucleotides align to TRBD1. Trimming at V came to 7 bases and at J to 12 bases, leaving 8 bases not matched to a gene. CDR3 length equals 10 residues. Germline V gives CDR1 SQVTM, CDR2 ANQGSEA. The chain's CDR3 is CSAWTGIHTF. In DNA form, the CDR3 reads TGCAGCGCTTGGACAGGAATCCACACCTTC.

This chain links TRBV5-1 with TRBJ1-2; 7 nucleotides line up with TRBD1. This CDR3 spans 14 amino acids. CDR1 and CDR2 (germline): SGHRS, YFSETQ. V was pared by 4 bases and J by 0 bases, with 3 bases of the junction left unmatched. In nucleotides, the CDR3 is TGCGCCAGCAGCATGGACAGGACTAACTATGGCTACACCTTC. Residues: CASSMDRTNYGYTF. Using reference TRBV5-1 and TRBJ1-2 for the parts outside the CDR3, the full variable domain is KAGVTQTPRYLIKTRGQQVTLSCSPISGHRSVSWYQQTPGQGLQFLFEYFSETQRNKGNFPGRFSGRQFSNSRSEMNVSTLELGDSALYLCASSMDRTNYGYTFGSGTRLTVV.

This clone has just one count. The chain carries TRBV29-1 and TRBJ2-5, with TRBD1 matching over 7 bases. CDR3 length: 14 residues. CDR1 is SQVTM, CDR2 ANQGSEA, per germline. The V segment lost 7 bases and the J segment 5 bases; nucleotides outside the gene matches: 13. The CDR3 loop reads CSGARLGGSETQYF. Here the CDR3 DNA reads TGCAGCGGTGCCCGGTTAGGGGGCTCGGAGACCCAGTACTTC.

The chain couples TRBV11-3 to TRBJ2-3, with 7 bases aligning to TRBD1. In germline, CDR1 is SGHNT, CDR2 YENEEA. The CDR3 extends over 14 amino acids. The V segment lost 5 bases and the J segment 4 bases; nucleotides outside the gene matches: 6. Here the CDR3 DNA reads TGTGCCAGCAGCCTGTCGACAGGGTCAGATACGCAGTATTTT. Translation gives CASSLSTGSDTQYF.

CDR3 sequence (DNA): TGTGCCAGCAGTGGACGGTTCTTAATTAGCACAGATACGCAGTATTTT. Translation: CASSGRFLISTDTQYF. The V and J genes are TRBV6-1 and TRBJ2-3, with D hard to call. The CDR3 spans 16 residues. From germline, CDR1 is MNHNS and CDR2 SASEGT. With 4 bases removed from V and 0 bases from J, the gap between germline ends came to 14 bases.

The chain combines TRBV10-3 with TRBJ2-7; 10 nucleotides match TRBD1. CDR1 ENHRY and CDR2 SYGVKD come from the germline V gene. After removal of 10 bases from V and 6 bases from J, the junction contained 9 bases not matched to a gene. The CDR3 runs 13 residues. The CDR3 sequence is CATGRDRGSEQYF. The CDR3 DNA reads TGTGCCACCGGCCGGGACAGGGGAAGCGAGCAGTACTTC.

The rearrangement links TRBV7-6 to TRBJ1-1; D is ambiguous. This CDR3 spans 13 amino acids. The V end was cut by 1 base, the J end by 6 bases, with 9 bases between. Germline lookup yields CDR1 SGHVS and CDR2 FNYEAQ. CDR3: CASSLVGVAEAFF. The CDR3 DNA reads TGTGCCAGCAGCTTAGTTGGGGTCGCTGAAGCTTTCTTT.

V and J are TRBV5-5 and TRBJ1-5; 7 bases are shared with TRBD1. Germline CDR1 and CDR2: SGHKS and YYEKEE (reference sequence). CDR3 length: 13 residues. V shed 5 bases, J shed 4 bases, and the junction held 3 bases outside the gene matches. Here the CDR3 DNA reads TGTGCCAGCAGTCAGGGGGTAAATCAGCCCCAGCATTTT. Protein: CASSQGVNQPQHF.

V usage is TRBV10-2 and J usage is TRBJ2-2, with D possibly being TRBD1 (7 bases). Germline V gives CDR1 WSHSY, CDR2 SAAADI. Trimming removed 2 bases from V and 4 bases from J, with 11 bases in between. The CDR3 is 15 amino acids. In nucleotides, the CDR3 is TGCGCCAGCAGTGAGCTTCAGGGGGGCACCGGGGAGCTGTTTTTT. Translated: CASSELQGGTGELFF.